A selection of T cell receptor beta chains follows, all from one sample in a study of T cells in Graves' hyperthyroidism and ophthalmopathy. One entry per CDR3 protein, called by TCRdb with MiXCR from the multiplex PCR reads. Of about 400,000 distinct CDR3 sequences listed, about 13% are singletons. The sequencing sample was made of blood. The receptors here all came from a woman under 30 with Graves' hyperthyroidism. Both conserved end residues are part of each CDR3. D genes are given only for firm matches. Clone size is shown for a subset of rows, as once, few, many or a class of expanded clone.

J: TRBJ2-3; D: TRBD2; size: many; V: TRBV7-6; CDR3: CASSLGVSGRRAAPDTQYF; DNA: TGTGCCAGCAGCTTAGGGGTTAGCGGGAGAAGGGCGGCGCCAGATACGCAGTATTTT
J: TRBJ1-4; D: TRBD1; size: NA; V: TRBV20-1; CDR3: CSADRTGGNEKLFF; DNA: TGCAGTGCTGATCGGACAGGGGGGAATGAAAAACTGTTTTTT
J: TRBJ2-7; D: NA; size: few; V: TRBV25-1; CDR3: CASRKDGHSYEQYF; DNA: TGTGCCAGCCGTAAGGACGGGCACTCCTACGAGCAGTACTTC
J: TRBJ2-5; D: NA; size: few; V: TRBV28; CDR3: CASTWGGTETQYF; DNA: TGTGCCAGCACCTGGGGCGGGACGGAGACCCAGTACTTC
J: TRBJ1-5; D: NA; size: many; V: TRBV5-1; CDR3: CASSLTPSRGGNQPQHF; DNA: TGCGCCAGCAGCTTGACCCCGAGCAGGGGTGGCAATCAGCCCCAGCATTTT
J: TRBJ1-3; D: NA; size: many; V: TRBV30; CDR3: CAWSAGSENTIYF; DNA: TGTGCCTGGAGTGCCGGGTCGGAAAACACCATATATTTT
J: TRBJ1-2; D: NA; size: few; V: TRBV29-1; CDR3: CSVDGVGGYGYTF; DNA: TGCAGCGTTGATGGGGTGGGGGGCTATGGCTACACCTTC
J: TRBJ2-2; D: NA; size: few; V: TRBV6-5; CDR3: CASSYSSGLRELFF; DNA: TGTGCCAGCAGTTACTCGTCAGGGCTGCGGGAGCTGTTTTTT
J: TRBJ2-3; D: TRBD2; size: NA; V: TRBV11-3; CDR3: CASSQGLVTDTQYF; DNA: TGTGCCAGCAGCCAGGGACTAGTCACAGATACGCAGTATTTT
J: TRBJ2-1; D: NA; size: few; V: TRBV7-9; CDR3: CASSLGLHLGEQFF; DNA: TGTGCCAGCAGCTTAGGGCTCCATTTGGGTGAGCAGTTCTTC
J: TRBJ1-4; D: NA; size: many; V: TRBV4-1; CDR3: CASSHVSTRGNEKLFF; DNA: TGCGCCAGCAGCCACGTATCGACAAGAGGCAATGAAAAACTGTTTTTT
J: TRBJ1-2; D: NA; size: NA; V: TRBV4-3; CDR3: CASSQSPGPNYGYTF; DNA: TGCGCCAGCAGCCAATCCCCCGGGCCGAACTATGGCTACACCTTC
J: TRBJ2-3; D: NA; size: many; V: TRBV2; CDR3: CASSDYRADTQYF; DNA: TGTGCCAGCAGTGATTATCGGGCAGATACGCAGTATTTT
J: TRBJ2-1; D: NA; size: NA; V: TRBV6-1; CDR3: CASSGGGYEQFF; DNA: TGTGCCAGCAGTGGGGGAGGATATGAGCAGTTCTTC
J: TRBJ1-2; D: NA; size: many; V: TRBV3-1; CDR3: CASSPNSGVGYTF; DNA: TGTGCCAGCAGCCCGAACTCAGGGGTCGGCTACACCTTC
J: TRBJ2-7; D: NA; size: NA; V: TRBV29-1; CDR3: CSVFWATSPYEQYF; DNA: TGCAGCGTCTTCTGGGCCACCTCCCCCTACGAGCAGTACTTC
J: TRBJ2-3; D: NA; size: many; V: TRBV20-1; CDR3: CSARLVTDTQYF; DNA: TGCAGTGCTAGATTAGTTACAGATACGCAGTATTTT
J: TRBJ2-1; D: NA; size: NA; V: TRBV18; CDR3: CASSGFSANSDNEQFF; DNA: TGTGCCAGCTCGGGGTTTAGCGCGAACTCTGACAATGAGCAGTTCTTC
J: TRBJ2-7; D: NA; size: many; V: TRBV18; CDR3: CASSPNGISASYEQYF; DNA: TGTGCCAGCTCACCAAATGGGATTAGCGCATCCTACGAGCAGTACTTC
J: TRBJ1-1; D: TRBD1; size: many; V: TRBV7-2; CDR3: CASSPSDREADTEAFF; DNA: TGTGCCAGCAGCCCCTCGGACAGGGAGGCTGACACTGAAGCTTTCTTT
J: TRBJ2-1; D: NA; size: few; V: TRBV28; CDR3: CASSLEVGTEKQFF; DNA: TGTGCCAGCAGTTTAGAAGTAGGTACAGAGAAGCAGTTCTTC
J: TRBJ2-5; D: NA; size: many; V: TRBV6-5; CDR3: CASSYSEVGKTQYF; DNA: TGTGCCAGCAGTTACTCCGAGGTGGGGAAGACCCAGTACTTC
J: TRBJ1-4; D: NA; size: few; V: TRBV15; CDR3: CATSIPGRGNEKLFF; DNA: TGTGCCACCAGCATCCCCGGACGGGGTAATGAAAAACTGTTTTTT
J: TRBJ1-5; D: NA; size: NA; V: TRBV6-1; CDR3: CASNAGQHNQPQHF; DNA: TGTGCCAGCAATGCGGGACAACACAATCAGCCCCAGCATTTT
J: TRBJ1-3; D: NA; size: few; V: TRBV12-3/TRBV12-4; CDR3: CASSLPRNTIYF; DNA: TGTGCCAGCAGTTTACCCCGAAACACCATATATTTT
J: TRBJ2-7; D: TRBD1; size: NA; V: TRBV7-9; CDR3: CASRDREYEQYF; DNA: TGTGCCAGCCGGGACAGGGAGTACGAGCAGTACTTC
J: TRBJ1-1; D: NA; size: many; V: TRBV28; CDR3: CASNEQGLGGAFF; DNA: TGTGCCAGCAATGAACAGGGCCTAGGAGGCGCTTTCTTT
J: TRBJ1-6; D: TRBD1; size: NA; V: TRBV10-3; CDR3: CAIREDRGLSYNSPLHF; DNA: TGTGCCATCAGGGAGGACAGGGGTTTATCCTATAATTCACCCCTCCACTTT
J: TRBJ2-7; D: NA; size: many; V: TRBV20-1; CDR3: CSAREPTGRTYEQYF; DNA: TGCAGTGCTAGAGAGCCTACAGGAAGAACCTACGAGCAGTACTTC
J: TRBJ2-7; D: NA; size: many; V: TRBV12-3/TRBV12-4; CDR3: CASSFEISDRASYEQYF; DNA: TGTGCCAGCAGTTTTGAGATTTCTGACAGAGCGAGCTACGAGCAGTACTTC
J: TRBJ1-2; D: TRBD1; size: few; V: TRBV5-1; CDR3: CASSVPGTGGGYTF; DNA: TGCGCCAGCAGCGTGCCCGGGACAGGGGGTGGCTACACCTTC
J: TRBJ2-1; D: NA; size: few; V: TRBV25-1; CDR3: CASIGSGVNNEQLF; DNA: TGTGCCAGCATAGGTAGCGGAGTAAACAATGAGCAGCTCTTC
J: TRBJ1-1; D: TRBD1; size: many; V: TRBV18; CDR3: CASSPRDSLNTEAFF; DNA: TGTGCCAGCTCACCGAGGGACAGCTTGAACACTGAAGCTTTCTTT
J: TRBJ2-1; D: TRBD2; size: many; V: TRBV11-2; CDR3: CASSLGASGAFSYNEQFF; DNA: TGTGCCAGCAGCTTAGGGGCTAGCGGGGCTTTCTCCTACAATGAGCAGTTCTTC
J: TRBJ2-3; D: TRBD2; size: many; V: TRBV20-1; CDR3: CSAPSLLAASTDTQYF; DNA: TGCAGTGCTCCCTCTTTACTAGCGGCTAGCACAGATACGCAGTATTTT
J: TRBJ2-1; D: TRBD2; size: NA; V: TRBV14; CDR3: CASSPWTSGLSAQFF; DNA: TGTGCCAGCAGCCCATGGACTAGCGGGCTGTCGGCTCAGTTCTTC
J: TRBJ2-3; D: TRBD1; size: many; V: TRBV13; CDR3: CASSLGTGPTDTQYF; DNA: TGTGCCAGCAGCTTAGGGACAGGGCCCACAGATACGCAGTATTTT
J: TRBJ1-5; D: NA; size: few; V: TRBV19; CDR3: CASSIGAGAAQPQHF; DNA: TGTGCCAGTAGTATCGGGGCAGGGGCGGCTCAGCCCCAGCATTTT
J: TRBJ1-5; D: TRBD1; size: many; V: TRBV6-2/TRBV6-3; CDR3: CASSYSNRGGNQPQHF; DNA: TGTGCCAGCAGTTACTCGAACAGGGGCGGCAATCAGCCCCAGCATTTT
J: TRBJ2-7; D: NA; size: NA; V: TRBV7-2; CDR3: CASSFDISYEQYF; DNA: TGTGCCAGCAGCTTCGACATCAGCTACGAGCAGTACTTC
J: TRBJ1-1; D: TRBD1; size: few; V: TRBV5-1; CDR3: CASSPRTGRLNTEAFF; DNA: TGCGCCAGCAGCCCTCGGACAGGGCGCCTAAACACTGAAGCTTTCTTT